Listed here is a single T cell receptor (beta chain). The data stem from a study of T cells after yellow fever vaccination. The CDR3 sequence is 14 residues long. Germline V gene sequence: CDR1 GTSNPN, CDR2 SVGIG (reference sequence). The V gene lost 4 bases and the J gene lost 7 bases, with 17 bases spanning the gap. TCRdb used MiXCR to reprocess the 5' RACE reads, holding one entry per CDR3 protein. The sample lists about 320,000 distinct CDR3 sequences, around 4.3% seen once, with roughly a fifth in the top ten. The material was PBMCs, obtained 15 days after the yellow fever booster vaccination. This clonotype was sampled from a man younger than 35 who received the YFV17D yellow fever vaccine. This rearrangement joins TRBV30 to TRBJ2-1; possibly TRBD2 for D (7 bases). The CDR3 DNA sequence: TGTGCCTGGAACCAGAATGGGAGGGGGAATGAGCAGTTCTTC. Translated, it gives CAWNQNGRGNEQFF.